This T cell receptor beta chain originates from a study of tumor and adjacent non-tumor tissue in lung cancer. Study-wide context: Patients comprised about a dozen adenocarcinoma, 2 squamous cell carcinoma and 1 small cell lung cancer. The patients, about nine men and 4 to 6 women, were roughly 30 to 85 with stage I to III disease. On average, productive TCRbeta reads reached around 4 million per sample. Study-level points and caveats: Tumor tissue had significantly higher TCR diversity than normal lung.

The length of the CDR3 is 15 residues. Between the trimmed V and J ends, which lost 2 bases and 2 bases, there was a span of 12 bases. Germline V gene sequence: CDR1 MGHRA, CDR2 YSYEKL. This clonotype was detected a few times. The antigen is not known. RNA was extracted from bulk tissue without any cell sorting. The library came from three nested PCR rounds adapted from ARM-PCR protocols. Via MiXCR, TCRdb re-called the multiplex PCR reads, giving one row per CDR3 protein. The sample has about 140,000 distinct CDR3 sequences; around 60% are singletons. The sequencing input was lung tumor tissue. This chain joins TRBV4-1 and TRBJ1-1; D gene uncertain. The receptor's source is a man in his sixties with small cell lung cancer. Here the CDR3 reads CASSQPLIPNTEAFF. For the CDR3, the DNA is TGCGCCAGCAGCCAACCGCTTATTCCCAACACTGAAGCTTTCTTT.